Listed below are T cell receptor beta chains from one sample, sequenced in a study of blood T cells in healthy people across ages. From the 5' RACE reads, TCRdb called clonotypes with MiXCR, one entry per CDR3 protein. The sample has about 830,000 distinct CDR3 sequences, 55% to 65% seen once. Material: blood. Every receptor here comes from a man younger than 40 in good health. Both conserved end residues are part of each CDR3. D genes are given only for firm matches. The listing skips clone size in some rows; elsewhere it reads once, few, many or a size class.

>TRBV5-8|TRBJ2-5|-|-
TGTGCCAGCAGCTTGATATTTAGGGGTCAAGAGACCCAGTACTTC
CASSLIFRGQETQYF
>TRBV20-1|TRBJ2-7|few|-
TGCAGTGCTAGAGATATGGAGGGCCAGATCTACGAGCAGTACTTC
CSARDMEGQIYEQYF
>TRBV20-1|TRBJ1-2|-|-
TGCAGTGCTAGAGATGGTCATGGCTACACCTTC
CSARDGHGYTF
>TRBV20-1|TRBJ2-2|-|TRBD1
TGCAGTGCTAGAGGGACAGGGTACACCGGGGAGCTGTTTTTT
CSARGTGYTGELFF
>TRBV10-3|TRBJ1-1|-|-
TGTGCCATAAACGGGGGGCTGTACACTGAAGCTTTCTTT
CAINGGLYTEAFF
>TRBV6-4|TRBJ1-1|-|-
TGTGCCAGCAGAAGGGGTACTGAAGCTTTCTTT
CASRRGTEAFF
>TRBV5-6|TRBJ2-4|-|TRBD1
TGTGCCAGCAGTTGGGGACAGGGGGCACTATTAATTCAGTACTTC
CASSWGQGALLIQYF
>TRBV9|TRBJ2-5|-|-
TGTGCCAGCAGCTCAACCGGGGGCAAAGAGACCCAGTACTTC
CASSSTGGKETQYF
>TRBV7-2|TRBJ1-2|-|-
TGTGCCAGCAGCTTAGCCCAGGGAAGGTGGGGCTACACCTTC
CASSLAQGRWGYTF
>TRBV27|TRBJ2-7|-|TRBD1
TGTGCCAGCAGCCGAGGGACAGGGGGCCTCGAGCAGTACTTC
CASSRGTGGLEQYF
>TRBV20-1|TRBJ2-1|-|-
TGCAGTGCCGGGCCCGTATACAATGAGCAGTTCTTC
CSAGPVYNEQFF